This TCR beta chain came from a study of shared clonotypes between healthy human individuals. Whole-study context: Per donor, CD8 memory used one plate, CD8 naive used two, CD4 memory used three and CD4 naive used three. Study conclusions and caveats: As a rule, naive subsets had a larger estimated richness than memory subsets.

On this clone itself: Its specificity is not known.

Authors' analysis steps: Junction-only immunoSEQ sequences carried no quality scores, so filtering differed. TCRdb keeps only in-frame clones here, not all; method: immunoSEQ multiplex PCR. The V and J calls and clone size are taken from that table; D and trimming were inferred from the DNA. Among millions of clones, approximately 94% were seen once, and the ten largest hold around 0.14%. The CDR3 sequence is 16 residues long. CD45RA+ naive and CD45RA-negative memory subsets were separated from CD4+ cells. The material sequenced was naive CD4+ T cells sorted from blood. Noted subset: CD45RA+ positively selected. This sequence joins TRBV21-1 and TRBJ2-5; no DNA check was done on the table's D call, TRBD2. TRBV21-1 is annotated as a pseudogene. This clonotype was sampled from a man in his late teens or twenties in good health. CDR3 amino acids: CASSKFGPDSGETQYF. Written as DNA, the CDR3 is TGTGCCAGCAGCAAATTTGGCCCCGACAGCGGGGAGACCCAGTACTTC.